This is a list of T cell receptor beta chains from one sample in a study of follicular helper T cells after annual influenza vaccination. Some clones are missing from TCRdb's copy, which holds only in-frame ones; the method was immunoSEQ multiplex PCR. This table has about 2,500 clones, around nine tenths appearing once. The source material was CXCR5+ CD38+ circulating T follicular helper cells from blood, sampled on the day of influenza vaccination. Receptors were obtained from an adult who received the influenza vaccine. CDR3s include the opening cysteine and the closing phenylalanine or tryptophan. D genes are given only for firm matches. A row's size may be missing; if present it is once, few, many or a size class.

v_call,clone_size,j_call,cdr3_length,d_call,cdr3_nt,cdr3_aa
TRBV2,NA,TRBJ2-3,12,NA,TGTGCCAGCAGAAGAGGAGCAGATACGCAGTATTTT,CASRRGADTQYF
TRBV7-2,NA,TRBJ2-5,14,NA,TGTGCCAGCAGCTTAGGGAGACGCCAAGAGACCCAGTACTTC,CASSLGRRQETQYF
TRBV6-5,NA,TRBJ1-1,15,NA,TGTGCCAGCAGTTATCATGCAGGGACTGACACTGAAGCTTTCTTT,CASSYHAGTDTEAFF
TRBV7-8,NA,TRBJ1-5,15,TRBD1,TGTGCCAGCAGCTCCAGACAGGGTAGCGATCAGCCCCAGCATTTT,CASSSRQGSDQPQHF
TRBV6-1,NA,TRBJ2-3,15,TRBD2,TGTGCCAGCAGTGGGACTAGCGGGGGGATCGATACGCAGTATTTT,CASSGTSGGIDTQYF
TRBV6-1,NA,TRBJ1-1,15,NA,TGCGCCAGCTGCCCCCTAAACAGGGTCAACACTGAAGCTTTCTTT,CASCPLNRVNTEAFF
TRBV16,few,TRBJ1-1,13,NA,TGTGCCAGCAGCCAATCTGAGGGAACTGAAGCTTTCTTT,CASSQSEGTEAFF
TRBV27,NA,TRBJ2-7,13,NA,TGTGCCAGCAGTTTGAGGTGGTCGGGCGAGCAGTACTTC,CASSLRWSGEQYF
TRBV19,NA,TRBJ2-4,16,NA,TGTGCCAGTAGTATAGAATCGGGGTGGGCCAAAAACATTCAGTACTTC,CASSIESGWAKNIQYF
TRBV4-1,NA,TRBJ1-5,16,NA,TGCGCCAGCAGCCAAGATCTGGGGCAGTCCTGGGAGCCCCAGCATTTT,CASSQDLGQSWEPQHF
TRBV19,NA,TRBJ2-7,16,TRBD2,TGTGCCAGTAGTATAGTTAGGACTAGCGGGACCTACGAGCAGTACTTC,CASSIVRTSGTYEQYF
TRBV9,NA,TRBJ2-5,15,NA,TGTGCCAGCAGCGTAGGGGACCAGGGGGGAGAGACCCAGTACTTC,CASSVGDQGGETQYF
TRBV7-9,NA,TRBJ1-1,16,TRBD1,TGTGCCAGCAGCTTAAGGGACAGGGGGCGAGGAACTGAAGCTTTCTTT,CASSLRDRGRGTEAFF
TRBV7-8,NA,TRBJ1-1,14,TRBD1,TGTGCCAGCAGCATTGGGACAGAAGATACTGAAGCTTTCTTT,CASSIGTEDTEAFF
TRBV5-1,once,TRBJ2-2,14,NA,TGCGCCAGCAGCTTAGCGGGTGACACCGGGGAGCTGTTTTTT,CASSLAGDTGELFF
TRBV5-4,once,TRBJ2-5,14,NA,TGTGCCAGCAGCTTGACCCGCGGAGACGAGACCCAGTACTTC,CASSLTRGDETQYF
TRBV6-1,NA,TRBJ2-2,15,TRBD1,TGTGCCAGCAGCCGGGACAGTGAGAACACCGGGGAGCTGTTTTTT,CASSRDSENTGELFF
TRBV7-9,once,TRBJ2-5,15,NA,TGTGCCAGCAGCCCCGGACTAAACCCTCAAGAGACCCAGTACTTC,CASSPGLNPQETQYF
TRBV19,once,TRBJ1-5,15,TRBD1,TGTGCCAGTAGAGTGGGACAGGCCAACAATCAGCCCCAGCATTTT,CASRVGQANNQPQHF
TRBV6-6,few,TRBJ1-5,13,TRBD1,TGTGCCAGCAGCCCGGGACAGAGGCAGCCCCAGCATTTT,CASSPGQRQPQHF
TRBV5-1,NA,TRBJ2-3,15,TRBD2,TGCGCCAGCAGCCGGGGGGAGGGAAAGGCAGATACGCAGTATTTT,CASSRGEGKADTQYF
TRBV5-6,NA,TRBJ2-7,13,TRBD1,TGTGCCAGCAGCTTGCAGGGGGCGCGCGAGCAGTACTTC,CASSLQGAREQYF
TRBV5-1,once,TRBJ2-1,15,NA,TGCGCCAGCAGCTCCCCCACTAGTGATCGCAGTGAGCAGTTCTTC,CASSSPTSDRSEQFF
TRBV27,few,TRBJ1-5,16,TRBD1,TGTGCCAGCAGAAAGCAGGGACAGGGAGAAAATCAGCCCCAGCATTTT,CASRKQGQGENQPQHF
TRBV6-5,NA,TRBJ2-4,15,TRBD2,TGTGCCAGCAGCCCGACTAGCGGGACAGGCGGGTTTCAGTACTTC,CASSPTSGTGGFQYF
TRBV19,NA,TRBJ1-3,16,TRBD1,TGTGCCAGTAGTACAACAGGGGTAAGCTCTGGAAACACCATATATTTT,CASSTTGVSSGNTIYF
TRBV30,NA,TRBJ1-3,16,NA,TGTGCCTGGAGCGCTACACGGGTGCAGATCGGAAACACCATATATTTT,CAWSATRVQIGNTIYF
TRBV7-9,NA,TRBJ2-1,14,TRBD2,TGTGCCAGCGGCAGCGGGAGAACCTACAATGAGCAGTTCTTC,CASGSGRTYNEQFF